This entry is about one T cell receptor (beta chain). Original processing methods: Reference gene primer amplification in the assay estimated nucleated cell counts. Assay: immunoSEQ multiplex PCR; the TCRdb copy retains only in-frame clones and omits some. That table is the source of V, J and clone size, and D and trimming were worked out from the DNA. The repertoire includes approximately 670,000 clones, around 90% of them detected once, and approximately 0.25% sits in the top ten. These data are taken from a study of blood T cell repertoires in COVID-19. Across the whole study: From the United States, Italy and Spain came samples of acute and convalescent COVID-19. The analysed material was cDNA or gDNA that came from T cells, B-cell-depleted T cells, or PBMCs.

Germline loops: CDR1 MDHEN, CDR2 SYDVKM. The ends lost 2 bases at V and 2 bases at J; junction bases unmatched: 18. The CDR3 contains 20 residues. Sequenced: peripheral blood. This clonotype originated in a woman younger than 30 with acute or convalescent COVID-19. The chain links TRBV28 to TRBJ2-3; 8 bases line up with TRBD2. In DNA, the CDR3 is TGTGCCAGCAGTTTACGGTATCCCCCCCGAGGAGCGGGGGTCACAGATACGCAGTATTTT. Its translation is CASSLRYPPRGAGVTDTQYF.